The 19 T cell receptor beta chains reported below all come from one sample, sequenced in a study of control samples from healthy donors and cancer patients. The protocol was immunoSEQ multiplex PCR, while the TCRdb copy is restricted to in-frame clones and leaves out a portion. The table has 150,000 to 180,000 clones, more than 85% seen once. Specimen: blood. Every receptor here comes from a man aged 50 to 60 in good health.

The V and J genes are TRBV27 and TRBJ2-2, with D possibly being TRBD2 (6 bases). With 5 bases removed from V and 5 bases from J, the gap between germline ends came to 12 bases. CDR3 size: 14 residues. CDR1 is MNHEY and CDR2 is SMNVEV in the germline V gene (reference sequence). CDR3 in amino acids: CASSPRLVTGELFF. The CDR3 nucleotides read TGTGCCAGCAGTCCCCGACTAGTAACCGGGGAGCTGTTTTTT.

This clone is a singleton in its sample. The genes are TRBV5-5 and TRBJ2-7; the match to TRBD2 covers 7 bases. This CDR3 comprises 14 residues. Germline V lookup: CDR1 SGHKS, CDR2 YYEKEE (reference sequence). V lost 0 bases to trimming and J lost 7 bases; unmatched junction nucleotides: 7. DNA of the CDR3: TGTGCCAGCAGCTTGGTCGCGGGAGTCCAAGAGCAGTACTTC. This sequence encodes CASSLVAGVQEQYF.

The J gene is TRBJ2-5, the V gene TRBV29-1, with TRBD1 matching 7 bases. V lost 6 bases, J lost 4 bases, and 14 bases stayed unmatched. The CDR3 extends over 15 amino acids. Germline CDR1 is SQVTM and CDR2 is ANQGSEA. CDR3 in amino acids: CSVGRGTGEVETQYF. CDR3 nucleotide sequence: TGCAGCGTCGGAAGGGGTACAGGGGAAGTAGAGACCCAGTACTTC.

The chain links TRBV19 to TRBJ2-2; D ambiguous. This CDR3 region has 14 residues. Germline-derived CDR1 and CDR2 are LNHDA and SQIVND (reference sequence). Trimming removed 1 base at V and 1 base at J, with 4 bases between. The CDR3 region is CASSIGQNTGELFF. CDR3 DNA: TGTGCCAGTAGTATAGGACAGAACACCGGGGAGCTGTTTTTT.

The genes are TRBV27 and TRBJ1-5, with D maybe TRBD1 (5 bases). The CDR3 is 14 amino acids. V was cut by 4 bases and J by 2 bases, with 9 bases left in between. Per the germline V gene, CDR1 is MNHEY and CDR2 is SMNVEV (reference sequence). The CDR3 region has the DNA TGTGCCAGCAGTTCTGGGGGTGGCAATCAGCCCCAGCATTTT. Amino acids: CASSSGGGNQPQHF.

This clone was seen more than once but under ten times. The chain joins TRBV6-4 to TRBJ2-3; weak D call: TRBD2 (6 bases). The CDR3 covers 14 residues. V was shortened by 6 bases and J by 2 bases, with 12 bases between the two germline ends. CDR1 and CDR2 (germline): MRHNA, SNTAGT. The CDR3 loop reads CASSFRDSTDTQYF. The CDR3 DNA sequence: TGTGCCAGCAGCTTCCGGGACTCCACAGATACGCAGTATTTT.

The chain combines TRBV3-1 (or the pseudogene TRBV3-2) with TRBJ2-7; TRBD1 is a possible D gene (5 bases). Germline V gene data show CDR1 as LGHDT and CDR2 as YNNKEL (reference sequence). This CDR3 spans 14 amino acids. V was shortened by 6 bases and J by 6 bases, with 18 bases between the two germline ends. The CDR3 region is CASSQGQGVSEQYF. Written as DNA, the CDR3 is TGTGCCAGCAGTCAGGGTCAGGGCGTTAGCGAGCAGTACTTC.

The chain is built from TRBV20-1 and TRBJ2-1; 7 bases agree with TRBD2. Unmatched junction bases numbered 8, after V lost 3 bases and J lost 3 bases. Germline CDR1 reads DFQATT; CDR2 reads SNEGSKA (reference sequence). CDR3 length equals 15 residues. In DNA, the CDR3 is TGCAGTGCTAGTGCGACGGGAGGATTCTACAATGAGCAGTTCTTC. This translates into CSASATGGFYNEQFF.

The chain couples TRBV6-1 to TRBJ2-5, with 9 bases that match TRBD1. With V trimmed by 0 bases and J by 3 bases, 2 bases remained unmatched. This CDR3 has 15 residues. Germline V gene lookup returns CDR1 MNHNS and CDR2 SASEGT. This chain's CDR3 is CASSEARTGEETQYF. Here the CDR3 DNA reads TGTGCCAGCAGTGAAGCGCGGACAGGGGAAGAGACCCAGTACTTC.

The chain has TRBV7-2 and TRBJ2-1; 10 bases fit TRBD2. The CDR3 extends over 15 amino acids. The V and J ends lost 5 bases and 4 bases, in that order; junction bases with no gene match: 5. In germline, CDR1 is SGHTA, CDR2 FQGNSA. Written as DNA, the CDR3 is TGTGCCAGCAGCGGTACTAGCGGGACTTACAATGAGCAGTTCTTC. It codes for CASSGTSGTYNEQFF. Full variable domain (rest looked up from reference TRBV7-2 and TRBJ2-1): GAGVSQSPSNKVTEKGKDVELRCDPISGHTALYWYRQSLGQGLEFLIYFQGNSAPDKSGLPSDRFSAERTGGSVSTLTIQRTQQEDSAVYLCASSGTSGTYNEQFFGPGTRLTVL.

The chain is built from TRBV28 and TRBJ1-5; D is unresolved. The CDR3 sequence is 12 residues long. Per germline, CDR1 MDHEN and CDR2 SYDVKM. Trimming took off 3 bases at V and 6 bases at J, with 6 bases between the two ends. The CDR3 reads CASSLSAQPQHF. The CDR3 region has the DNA TGTGCCAGCAGTTTGAGTGCTCAGCCCCAGCATTTT.

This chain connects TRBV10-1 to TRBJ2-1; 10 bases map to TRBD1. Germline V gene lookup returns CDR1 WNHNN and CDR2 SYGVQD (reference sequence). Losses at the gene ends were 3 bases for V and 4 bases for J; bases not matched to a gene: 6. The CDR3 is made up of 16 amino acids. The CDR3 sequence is CASSDSSGQGYNEQFF. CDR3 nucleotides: TGCGCCAGCAGTGATTCTTCGGGACAGGGGTACAATGAGCAGTTCTTC.

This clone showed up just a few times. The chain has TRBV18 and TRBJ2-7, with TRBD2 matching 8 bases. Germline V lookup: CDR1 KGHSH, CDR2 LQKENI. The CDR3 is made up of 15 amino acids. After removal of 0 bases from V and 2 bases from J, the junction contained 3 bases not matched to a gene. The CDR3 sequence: CASSPPLAGAYEQYF. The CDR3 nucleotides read TGTGCCAGCTCACCACCTCTAGCGGGCGCCTACGAGCAGTACTTC.

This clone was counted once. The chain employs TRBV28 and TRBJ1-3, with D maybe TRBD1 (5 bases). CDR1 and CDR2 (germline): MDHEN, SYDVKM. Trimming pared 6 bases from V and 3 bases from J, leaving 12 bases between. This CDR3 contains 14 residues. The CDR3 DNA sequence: TGTGCCAGCAGGGCAGGGTGGGGTGGAAACACCATATATTTT. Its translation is CASRAGWGGNTIYF.

The CDR3 reads CASSLEGARAETQYF. The CDR3 nucleotides read TGTGCCAGCAGCTTGGAGGGGGCGCGGGCGGAGACCCAGTACTTC. The chain carries TRBV5-4 and TRBJ2-5, with TRBD1 identical over 7 bases. Germline lookup yields CDR1 SGHNT and CDR2 YYREEE (reference sequence). CDR3 length: 15 amino acids. Unmatched junction bases numbered 7, after V lost 0 bases and J lost 5 bases. The full variable domain, with the rest looked up from reference TRBV5-4 and TRBJ2-5, is ETGVTQSPTHLIKTRGQQVTLRCSSQSGHNTVSWYQQALGQGPQFIFQYYREEENGRGNFPPRFSGLQFPNYSSELNVNALELDDSALYLCASSLEGARAETQYFGPGTRLLVL.

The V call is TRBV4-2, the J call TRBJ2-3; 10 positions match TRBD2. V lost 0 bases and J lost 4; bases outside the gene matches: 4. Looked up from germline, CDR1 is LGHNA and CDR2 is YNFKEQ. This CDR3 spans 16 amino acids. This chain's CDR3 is CASSQESSGSADTQYF. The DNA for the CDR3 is TGTGCCAGCAGCCAAGAATCTAGCGGGAGCGCAGATACGCAGTATTTT.

The CDR3 sequence is CASGQYEQYF. DNA of the CDR3: TGTGCCAGTGGACAATACGAGCAGTACTTC. The chain carries TRBV19 and TRBJ2-7, with D tentatively TRBD1 (5 bases). The CDR3 spans 10 residues. The V and J ends lost 8 bases and 4 bases respectively, with 6 bases between them. The V gene's germline CDR1 is LNHDA and CDR2 SQIVND (reference sequence).

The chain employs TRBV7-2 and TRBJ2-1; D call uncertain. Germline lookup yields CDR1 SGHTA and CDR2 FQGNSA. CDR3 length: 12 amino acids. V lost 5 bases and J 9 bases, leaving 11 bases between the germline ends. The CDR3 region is CASSPQSGEQFF. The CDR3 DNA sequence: TGTGCCAGCAGCCCCCAGTCAGGTGAGCAGTTCTTC.

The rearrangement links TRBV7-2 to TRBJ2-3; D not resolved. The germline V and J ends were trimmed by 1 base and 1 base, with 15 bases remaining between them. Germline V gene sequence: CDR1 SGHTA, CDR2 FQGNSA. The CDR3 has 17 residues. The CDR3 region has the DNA TGTGCCAGCAGCTTAGAGGCATTGGGCCGAGGCACAGATACGCAGTATTTT. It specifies CASSLEALGRGTDTQYF.